The sequence of this T cell receptor beta chain was determined in a study of cytomegalovirus exposure and HLA in healthy donors. Study conclusions and caveats: A few CMV-associated chains were confirmed in vitro to be specific for CMV antigens. In the approximately 130 validation repertoires, a later analysis found that first-cohort TCR clusters tended to co-occur. Altogether, more than 150 TCR beta chains were recorded as cytomegalovirus-associated. Reported performance of the classifier showed diagnosis of cytomegalovirus status with high specificity and sensitivity.

For this clone: Its antigen remains unidentified.

Clones were read by immunoSEQ multiplex PCR, and TCRdb kept only the in-frame ones, dropping some. This table has 100,000 to 120,000 clones, approximately 89% appearing once. The CDR3 sequence is 14 residues long. The V end lost 2 bases, the J end lost 9 bases, and 17 bases lay between the germline ends. Germline V gene data show CDR1 as MDHEN and CDR2 as SYDVKM. The chain couples TRBV28 to TRBJ2-7; a possible D gene is TRBD2 (7 bases). This receptor was taken from a woman between 18 and 29 years old in good health and CMV-seronegative. Sequenced: PBMCs. This CDR3 reads CASSLLPGAGAQYF. The CDR3 DNA sequence: TGTGCCAGCAGTTTACTACCGGGGGCGGGAGCGCAGTACTTC.